This record concerns one T cell receptor (beta chain) sequence. Profiled with immunoSEQ multiplex PCR; TCRdb holds only in-frame clones, not every one. The sample lists about 45,000 clones, roughly 90% occurring once. The data stem from a study of OX40 agonist ivuxolimab in advanced cancers. Study details: Allowance was made for prior anti-PD-1, anti-PD-L1 or anti-CTLA-4 therapy, and roughly 40% had some.

The length of the CDR3 is 14 residues. V was trimmed by 7 bases and J by 7 bases, leaving 16 bases between them. From germline, CDR1 is SSHAT and CDR2 FNYEAQ (reference sequence). Sequenced here: CD4+ or CD8+ T cells sorted from blood, sampled in a trial of the OX40 agonist ivuxolimab. This chain links TRBV7-7 with TRBJ2-2, with D perhaps TRBD2 (5 bases). The clonotype originates from an adult with an advanced solid tumor such as melanoma, head and neck, liver or kidney cancer. The CDR3 region has the DNA TGTGCCAGCACAAGGGCCGCTGGAGGCGGGGAGCTGTTTTTT. Amino acids: CASTRAAGGGELFF.